Following are 10 T cell receptor beta chains from one sample sequenced in a study of cytomegalovirus exposure and HLA in healthy donors. PCR amplification relied on 60 Vbeta primers (plus 13 Jbeta primers). Repertoires were generated with immunoSEQ multiplex PCR, while TCRdb's copy carries only in-frame clones and drops some. The sample carries approximately 280,000 clones, 86% recorded once. The sequenced sample was PBMCs. The receptors here all came from a man aged 40-50 years in good health and CMV-seropositive.

The chain employs TRBV18 and TRBJ1-5; no definite D call. CDR3 length: 13 amino acids. V was pared by 3 bases and J by 5 bases, with 8 bases between. Germline V gives CDR1 KGHSH, CDR2 LQKENI. CDR3 nucleotides: TGTGCCAGCTCACCTAATCCTGATCAGCCCCAGCATTTT. Its translation is CASSPNPDQPQHF.

DNA of the CDR3: TGTGCCAGCAGTGACGGGAGCTCCTACGAGCAGTACTTC. It is translated as CASSDGSSYEQYF. The rearrangement links TRBV2 to TRBJ2-7, with D perhaps matching TRBD2 (6 bases). Trimming removed 3 bases from V and 0 bases from J, with 6 bases in between. The CDR3 has 13 amino acids. Germline lookup yields CDR1 SNHLY and CDR2 FYNNEI.

This chain connects TRBV29-1 to TRBJ2-5; weak D call: TRBD1 (6 bases). Germline-derived CDR1 and CDR2 are SQVTM and ANQGSEA. This CDR3 is 15 amino acids long. Between the trimmed V and J ends, which lost 4 bases and 2 bases, there was a span of 17 bases. CDR3 loop: CSVAPGRGGQETQYF. The CDR3 region has the DNA TGCAGCGTTGCGCCGGGCAGGGGTGGTCAAGAGACCCAGTACTTC.

The chain carries TRBV2 and TRBJ1-2, with D possibly TRBD1 on 6 matching bases. The CDR3 has 15 amino acids. Germline V lookup: CDR1 SNHLY, CDR2 FYNNEI. Trimming left V 5 bases short and J 8 bases short, with 21 bases between. Here the CDR3 DNA reads TGTGCCAGCAGTTTCTATGCCGGGTCCACAGGGGGCTACACCTTC. Translation: CASSFYAGSTGGYTF.

The J gene is TRBJ2-7, the V gene TRBV28, with D possibly matching TRBD2 (6 bases). The germline V and J ends were trimmed by 6 bases and 2 bases, with 20 bases remaining between them. In germline, CDR1 is MDHEN, CDR2 SYDVKM. The CDR3 has 16 amino acids. The chain's CDR3 is CASRFGRGLSTYEQYF. As DNA, the CDR3 is TGTGCCAGCAGGTTCGGAAGGGGACTGAGCACCTACGAGCAGTACTTC.

V usage is TRBV11-2 and J usage is TRBJ2-1; D call uncertain. The germline V gene encodes CDR1 SGHAT and CDR2 FQNNGV. The V end lost 1 base, the J end lost 8 bases, and 9 bases lay between the germline ends. The CDR3 runs 13 residues. Here the CDR3 reads CASSLVRGDEQFF. CDR3 DNA: TGTGCCAGCAGCTTAGTGAGAGGAGATGAGCAGTTCTTC. The entire variable domain, with the rest obtained from reference TRBV11-2 and TRBJ2-1, is as follows: EAGVAQSPRYKIIEKRQSVAFWCNPISGHATLYWYQQILGQGPKLLIQFQNNGVVDDSQLPKDRFSAERLKGVDSTLKIQPAKLEDSAVYLCASSLVRGDEQFFGPGTRLTVL.

This chain connects TRBV7-9 to TRBJ2-7, with TRBD2 matching over 8 bases. The J segment lost 1 base and the V segment lost 5 bases, leaving 7 bases of the junction unmatched. This CDR3 is 15 amino acids long. Germline lookup yields CDR1 SEHNR and CDR2 FQNEAQ (reference sequence). CDR3 sequence: CASSQGQRESYEQYF. The CDR3 nucleotides are TGTGCCAGCAGCCAGGGTCAGCGGGAGTCCTACGAGCAGTACTTC.

V usage is TRBV6-4 and J usage is TRBJ2-2, with 10 bases that match TRBD2. V lost 6 bases and J lost 1; bases outside the gene matches: 2. Germline-derived CDR1 and CDR2 are MRHNA and SNTAGT. CDR3 length: 15 amino acids. The CDR3, as DNA: TGTGCCAGCAGGAGACTAGCGGGGAACACCGGGGAGCTGTTTTTT. It codes for CASRRLAGNTGELFF.

The J gene is TRBJ2-5, the V gene TRBV30, with D perhaps matching TRBD2 (6 bases). Per the germline V gene, CDR1 is GTSNPN and CDR2 is SVGIG (reference sequence). V dropped 0 bases and J dropped 3 bases, with 17 bases sitting between them. This CDR3 is built from 16 residues. The CDR3 DNA sequence: TGTGCCTGGAGTGTATTCGGCTCGGCTAGCGAAGAGACCCAGTACTTC. The encoded protein is CAWSVFGSASEETQYF.

The chain carries TRBV28 and TRBJ2-5; D uncertain. With 5 bases removed from V and 1 base from J, the gap between germline ends came to 11 bases. The CDR3 consists of 14 residues. Per germline, CDR1 MDHEN and CDR2 SYDVKM. CDR3 nucleotides: TGTGCCAGCAGTCATCTCCTAGGCCAAGAGACCCAGTACTTC. Translated: CASSHLLGQETQYF.